The 19 T cell receptor beta chains listed next were all sequenced from one sample in a study of T cell repertoires in cytomegalovirus infection. From the reads, TCRdb called clonotypes with MiXCR, one entry per CDR3 protein. The sample contains fewer than 700,000 distinct CDR3 sequences, 24% of which appear only once. Sequencing input: CD8+ T cells from PBMCs. These receptors all stem from a human donor in good health (CMV status not recorded). Some clones in this sample may be carry-over from other donors' samples.

The chain couples TRBV20-1 to TRBJ1-2; D call uncertain. This CDR3 has 11 residues. The V gene's germline CDR1 is DFQATT and CDR2 SNEGSKA (reference sequence). V dropped 6 bases and J dropped 3 bases, with 8 bases sitting between them. CDR3 sequence (DNA): TGCAGTGCCCTGTGGGACTATGGCTACACCTTC. Translated, it gives CSALWDYGYTF.

This clonotype was seen many times. The V call is TRBV7-9, the J call TRBJ2-1, with D unclear. This CDR3 has 13 amino acids. V was cut by 5 bases and J by 3 bases, with 8 bases left in between. The germline V gene encodes CDR1 SEHNR and CDR2 FQNEAQ (reference sequence). The CDR3 DNA sequence: TGTGCCAGCAGCAAGACCCTCTACAATGAGCAGTTCTTC. The encoded protein is CASSKTLYNEQFF.

V and J are TRBV6-1 and TRBJ2-1, with TRBD2 matching 11 bases. The V gene's germline CDR1 is MNHNS and CDR2 SASEGT. The V gene end was trimmed by 6 bases and the J gene end by 9 bases; junction bases not matched to a gene: 10. CDR3 length equals 15 residues. The CDR3 sequence: CASSPPSGGRVEQFF. CDR3 bases: TGTGCCAGCAGCCCTCCTAGCGGGGGGCGGGTTGAGCAGTTCTTC.

The rearrangement links TRBV7-9 to TRBJ1-3; no firm D call. Germline values: CDR1 SEHNR, CDR2 FQNEAQ (reference sequence). CDR3 length: 15 amino acids. V gave up 3 bases and J gave up 2 bases, with 11 bases separating them. CDR3: CASSLGAPPGNTIYF. The DNA of the CDR3 is TGTGCCAGCAGCTTGGGCGCTCCTCCTGGAAACACCATATATTTT. Based on the CDR3 plus reference TRBV7-9 and TRBJ1-3, the full variable domain is DTGVSQNPRHKITKRGQNVTFRCDPISEHNRLYWYRQTLGQGPEFLTYFQNEAQLEKSRLLSDRFSAERPKGSFSTLEIQRTEQGDSAMYLCASSLGAPPGNTIYFGEGSWLTVV.

This clonotype has only a few counts. The V call is TRBV27, the J call TRBJ1-1, with a weak D call TRBD1 (5 bases). The V gene's germline CDR1 is MNHEY and CDR2 SMNVEV (reference sequence). The CDR3 covers 14 residues. V lost 3 bases, J lost 4 bases, and 12 bases lay in between. CDR3 sequence reads: CASSFGAGFTEAFF. The CDR3 bases are TGTGCCAGCAGTTTTGGGGCGGGGTTCACTGAAGCTTTCTTT.

A few counts support this clonotype. This chain uses TRBV5-1 with TRBJ2-7; D gene ambiguous. The V end was cut by 4 bases, the J end by 3 bases, with 8 bases between. The CDR3 runs to 12 residues. CDR1 and CDR2 from the germline V gene are SGHRS and YFSETQ. CDR3 sequence reads: CASSNAYYEQYF. In DNA form, the CDR3 reads TGCGCCAGCAGCAACGCCTACTACGAGCAGTACTTC.

This clonotype was seen many times. The rearrangement uses TRBV7-2 and TRBJ1-1; D call uncertain. Germline V lookup: CDR1 SGHTA, CDR2 FQGNSA. Trimming removed 5 bases from V and 4 bases from J, with 11 bases in between. This CDR3 spans 13 amino acids. The CDR3 sequence is CASSPREGTEAFF. The CDR3 coding sequence is TGTGCCAGCAGCCCCCGGGAGGGCACTGAAGCTTTCTTT.

This clonotype was found once. Since a much larger clone is just one base distant, this may be a read error. The chain is built from TRBV12-5 and TRBJ2-1; D is ambiguous. This CDR3 contains 14 residues. V was cut by 3 bases and J by 8 bases, with 14 bases left in between. Germline CDR1 LGHNT, CDR2 FRNRAP. CDR3 in DNA: TGTGCTAGTGGTTTCTTTAACCCCCGTGATGAGCAGTTCTTC. Residues: CASGFFNPRDEQFF.

Many counts were recorded for this clonotype. J is TRBJ2-7 and V is TRBV7-2, with 11 bases fitting TRBD2. The V and J ends lost 1 base and 6 bases, in that order; junction bases with no gene match: 8. CDR3 length: 16 amino acids. Germline CDR1 is SGHTA and CDR2 is FQGNSA. This CDR3 is CASSLELAGALSEQYF. The CDR3 region has the DNA TGTGCCAGCAGCTTAGAACTAGCGGGGGCCCTCAGCGAGCAGTACTTC. Drawing the rest from reference TRBV7-2 and TRBJ2-7, the complete variable domain is GAGVSQSPSNKVTEKGKDVELRCDPISGHTALYWYRQSLGQGLEFLIYFQGNSAPDKSGLPSDRFSAERTGGSVSTLTIQRTQQEDSAVYLCASSLELAGALSEQYFGPGTRLTVT.

The chain links TRBV29-1 to TRBJ1-2; maybe TRBD1 (5 bases). The V end was cut by 5 bases, the J end by 2 bases, with 15 bases between. Germline V gene sequence: CDR1 SQVTM, CDR2 ANQGSEA. The CDR3 sequence is 14 residues long. Here the CDR3 reads CSVRGLPPNYGYTF. Here the CDR3 DNA reads TGCAGCGTTCGGGGCCTTCCACCGAACTATGGCTACACCTTC.

The chain carries TRBV14 and TRBJ2-2; 7 bases align to TRBD1. Germline assignment: CDR1 SGHDN and CDR2 FVKESK. Germline trimming cut 3 bases from V and 1 base from J; bases unmatched to any gene: 5. The CDR3 covers 16 residues. The CDR3 bases are TGTGCCAGCAGCCACCTGGACAGGCTGAACACCGGGGAGCTGTTTTTT. This translates into CASSHLDRLNTGELFF.

This clonotype was counted many times. The rearrangement joins TRBV12-3 or TRBV12-4 to TRBJ2-5; no clear D. The CDR3 sequence is 14 residues long. The V gene lost 5 bases and the J gene lost 0 bases, with 10 bases spanning the gap. The chain's CDR3 is CASSPLGNQETQYF. DNA for the CDR3: TGTGCCAGCAGTCCCCTTGGGAACCAAGAGACCCAGTACTTC.

The chain joins TRBV28 to TRBJ2-3; no clear D gene. Germline V CDR1 and CDR2: MDHEN, SYDVKM. V was trimmed by 6 bases and J by 2 bases, leaving 15 bases between them. The CDR3 consists of 15 residues. The DNA of the CDR3 is TGTGCCAGCAGCCCGACGCCTATTCCCACAGATACGCAGTATTTT. It yields the protein CASSPTPIPTDTQYF.

This clonotype was counted many times. This sequence joins TRBV6-2 or TRBV6-3 and TRBJ2-7, with a tentative D call TRBD1 (5 bases). Germline V lookup: CDR1 MNHEY, CDR2 SVGEGT. The CDR3 runs to 14 residues. With 3 bases removed from V and 2 bases from J, the gap between germline ends came to 11 bases. CDR3 DNA: TGTGCCAGCAGTTATAACAGGAACGCCTACGAGCAGTACGTC. Its protein product is CASSYNRNAYEQYV.

A word on this clonotype: A far more abundant clone sits one base away, making this likely a read error. The J gene is TRBJ2-3, the V gene TRBV5-5, with D unresolved. CDR1 is SGHKS and CDR2 is YYEKEE in the germline V gene (reference sequence). The CDR3 is 12 amino acids. Trimming took 2 bases from V and 4 from J, leaving 5 bases between them. CDR3 nucleotide sequence: TGTGCCAGCAGCTTTGAGGCAGATACGCAGTATTTT. It codes for CASSFEADTQYF.

This clonotype showed up just a few times. The V gene is TRBV7-9, the J gene TRBJ2-7; weak D call: TRBD1 (5 bases). Per the germline V gene, CDR1 is SEHNR and CDR2 is FQNEAQ (reference sequence). Trimming cost V 5 bases and J 2 bases, with 10 bases left between them. The CDR3 sequence is 13 residues long. The CDR3 protein is CASSDLRAYEQYF. DNA for the CDR3: TGTGCCAGCAGCGACCTCAGGGCCTACGAGCAGTACTTC.

At least ten counts were recorded for this clonotype. This CDR3 reads CASSSRGYIGYTF. In nucleotides, the CDR3 is TGTGCCAGCAGCTCAAGGGGGTATATAGGCTACACCTTC. The chain recombines TRBV7-2 with TRBJ1-2; weak D call: TRBD1 (6 bases). V was clipped by 4 bases and J by 8 bases, with 14 bases between them. Germline V gene lookup returns CDR1 SGHTA and CDR2 FQGNSA. The CDR3 is 13 residues long.

This chain joins TRBV20-1 and TRBJ1-2; 9 positions agree with TRBD1. Germline V gene sequence: CDR1 DFQATT, CDR2 SNEGSKA (reference sequence). The CDR3 has 14 residues. J lost 2 bases, V lost 6 bases, and 7 bases had no gene match. CDR3 sequence (DNA): TGCAGTGCCACTACGGGACAGGGCAACTATGGCTACACCTTC. Its translation: CSATTGQGNYGYTF.

There are many counts of this clonotype. This chain joins TRBV7-9 and TRBJ1-5, with D unclear. The CDR3 covers 15 residues. The V end was cut by 5 bases, the J end by 4 bases, with 15 bases between. Germline lookup yields CDR1 SEHNR and CDR2 FQNEAQ (reference sequence). This chain's CDR3 is CASSGEGFINQPQHF. The CDR3 DNA reads TGTGCCAGCAGCGGCGAGGGTTTTATAAATCAGCCCCAGCATTTT.